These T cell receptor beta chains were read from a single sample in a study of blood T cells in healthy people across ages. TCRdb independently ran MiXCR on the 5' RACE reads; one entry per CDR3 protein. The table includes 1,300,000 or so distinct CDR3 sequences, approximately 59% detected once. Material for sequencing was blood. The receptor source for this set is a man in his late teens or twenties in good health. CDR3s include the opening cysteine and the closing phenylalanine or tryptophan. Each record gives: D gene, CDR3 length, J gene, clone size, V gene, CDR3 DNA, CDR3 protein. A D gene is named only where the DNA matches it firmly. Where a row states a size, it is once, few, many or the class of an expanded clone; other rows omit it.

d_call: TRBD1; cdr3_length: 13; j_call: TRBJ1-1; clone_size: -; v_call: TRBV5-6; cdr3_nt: TGTGCCAGCAGCATCCCGACAGGGACTGAAGCTTTCTTT; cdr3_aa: CASSIPTGTEAFF
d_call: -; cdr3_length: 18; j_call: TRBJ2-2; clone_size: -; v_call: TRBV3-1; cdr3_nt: TGTGCCAGCAGCCTCGGACATGTTCTGGGGAGAGGCACCGGGGAGCTGTTTTTT; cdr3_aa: CASSLGHVLGRGTGELFF
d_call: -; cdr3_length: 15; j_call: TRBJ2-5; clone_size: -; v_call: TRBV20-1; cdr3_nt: TGCAGTGCTAGAGCGTCGCAGGGAGGCCAAGAGACCCAGTACTTC; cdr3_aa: CSARASQGGQETQYF
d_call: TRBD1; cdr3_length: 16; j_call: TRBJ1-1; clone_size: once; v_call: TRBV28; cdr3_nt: TGTGCCAGCAGCCTACTCCTTGGGACAGGGAACACTGAAGCTTTCTTT; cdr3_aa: CASSLLLGTGNTEAFF
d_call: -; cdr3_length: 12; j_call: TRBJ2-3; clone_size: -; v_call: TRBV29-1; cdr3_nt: TGCAGCGTGTGGGTCAAGCCAGATACGCAGTATTTT; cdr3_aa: CSVWVKPDTQYF
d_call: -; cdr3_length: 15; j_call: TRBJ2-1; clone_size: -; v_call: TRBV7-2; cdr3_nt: TGTGCCAGCAGCTTAGTTGGTGCTATTTTCAATGAGCAGTTCTTC; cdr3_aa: CASSLVGAIFNEQFF
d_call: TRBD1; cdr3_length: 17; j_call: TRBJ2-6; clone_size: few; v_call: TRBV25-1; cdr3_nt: TGTGCCAGCAGTGAGACAGGGAAGAGCTCTGGGGCCAACGTCCTGACTTTC; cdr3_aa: CASSETGKSSGANVLTF
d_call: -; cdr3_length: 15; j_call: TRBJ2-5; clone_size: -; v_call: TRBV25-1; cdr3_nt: TGTGCCAGCAGTGGCCCGCTGGCCACCCAAGAGACCCAGTACTTC; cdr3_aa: CASSGPLATQETQYF
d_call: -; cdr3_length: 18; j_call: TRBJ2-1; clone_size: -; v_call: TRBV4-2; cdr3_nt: TGTGCCAGCAGCCGGAGGCAGCGGGTGCTGGATTCCTACAATGAGCAGTTCTTC; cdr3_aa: CASSRRQRVLDSYNEQFF
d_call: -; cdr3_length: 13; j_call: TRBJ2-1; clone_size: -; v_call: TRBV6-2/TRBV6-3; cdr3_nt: TGTGCCAGCAGCCGATACAGGGCCGATGAGCAGTTCTTC; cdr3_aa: CASSRYRADEQFF
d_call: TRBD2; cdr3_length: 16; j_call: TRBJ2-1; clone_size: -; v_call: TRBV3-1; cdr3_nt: TGTGCCAGCAGCCAAAATGGACTAGCGGGAGGGGTTGAGCAGTTCTTC; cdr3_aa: CASSQNGLAGGVEQFF
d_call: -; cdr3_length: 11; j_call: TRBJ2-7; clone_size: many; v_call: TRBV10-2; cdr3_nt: TGTGCCAGCAGTGAAGGTTACGAGCAGTACTTC; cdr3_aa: CASSEGYEQYF
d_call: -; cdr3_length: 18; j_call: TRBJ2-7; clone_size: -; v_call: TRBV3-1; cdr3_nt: TGTGCCAGCAGCCAAGAGACAGACACCGGGGAGGCATCCTACGAGCAGTACTTC; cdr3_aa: CASSQETDTGEASYEQYF
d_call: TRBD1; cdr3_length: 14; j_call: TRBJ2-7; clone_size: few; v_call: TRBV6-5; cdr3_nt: TGTGCCAGCAGTGAACAGGGGGCTTGGTACGAGCAGTACTTC; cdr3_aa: CASSEQGAWYEQYF
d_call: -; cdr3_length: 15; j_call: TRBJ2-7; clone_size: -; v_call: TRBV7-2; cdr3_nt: TGTGCCAGCAGCTCCGGCCTATACCGGGGAAACGAGCAGTACTTC; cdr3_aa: CASSSGLYRGNEQYF
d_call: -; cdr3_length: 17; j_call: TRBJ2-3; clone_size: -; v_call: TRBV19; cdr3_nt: TGTGCCAGTAGCCCCTTTTTTGTAAGGGCCGGTACAGATACGCAGTATTTT; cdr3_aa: CASSPFFVRAGTDTQYF
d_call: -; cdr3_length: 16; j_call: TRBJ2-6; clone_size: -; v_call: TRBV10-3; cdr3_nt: TGTGCCATCAGTGAGTCCGGATTCTCTGGGGCCAACGTCCTGACTTTC; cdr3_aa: CAISESGFSGANVLTF
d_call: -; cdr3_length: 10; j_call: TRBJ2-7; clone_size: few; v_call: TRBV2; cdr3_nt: TGTGCCAGCATCCGCTACGAGCAGTACTTC; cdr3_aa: CASIRYEQYF
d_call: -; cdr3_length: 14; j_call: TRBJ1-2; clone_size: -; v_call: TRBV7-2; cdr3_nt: TGTGCCAGCAGCTTAGAACAGGACCCCTATGGCTACACCTTC; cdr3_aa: CASSLEQDPYGYTF
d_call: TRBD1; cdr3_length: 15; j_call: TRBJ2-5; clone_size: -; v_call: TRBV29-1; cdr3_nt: TGCAGCGTCGGGAAAGGGACAGGGACTCAAGAGACCCAGTACTTC; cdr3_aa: CSVGKGTGTQETQYF
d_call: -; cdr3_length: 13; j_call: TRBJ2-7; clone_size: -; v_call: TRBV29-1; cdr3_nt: TGCAGCGTTGAACGGCTAGCCGGGGACGAGCAGTACTTC; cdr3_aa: CSVERLAGDEQYF
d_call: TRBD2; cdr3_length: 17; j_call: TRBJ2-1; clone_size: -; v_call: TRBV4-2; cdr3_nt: TGTGCCAGCAGCCAACGGGGGACTAAGCGGGAGGACAATGAGCAGTTCTTC; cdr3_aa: CASSQRGTKREDNEQFF
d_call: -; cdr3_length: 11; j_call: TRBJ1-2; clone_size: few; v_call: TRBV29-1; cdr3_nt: TGCAGCGTTGAAGATGGTTATGGCTACACCTTC; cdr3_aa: CSVEDGYGYTF
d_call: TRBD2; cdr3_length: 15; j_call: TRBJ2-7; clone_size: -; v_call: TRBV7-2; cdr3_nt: TGTGCCAGCAGCTCGGGAGGGACAAGCTCCTACGAGCAGTACTTC; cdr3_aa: CASSSGGTSSYEQYF
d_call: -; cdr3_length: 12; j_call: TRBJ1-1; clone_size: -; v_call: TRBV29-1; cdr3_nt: TGCAGCGCTAGGGAGGGCAGCACTGAAGCTTTCTTT; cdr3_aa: CSAREGSTEAFF
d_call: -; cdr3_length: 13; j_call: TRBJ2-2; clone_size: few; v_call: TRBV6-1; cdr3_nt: TGTGCCAGCATTAGGCTCCTCAACGGGGAGCTGTTTTTT; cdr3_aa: CASIRLLNGELFF
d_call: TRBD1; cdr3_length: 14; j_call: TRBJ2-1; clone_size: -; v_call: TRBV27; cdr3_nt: TGTGCCAGCAGTTCCACGGGACAGTCCTACGAGCAGTTCTTC; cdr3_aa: CASSSTGQSYEQFF
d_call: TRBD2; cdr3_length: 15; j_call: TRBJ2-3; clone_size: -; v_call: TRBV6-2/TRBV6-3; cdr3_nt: TGTGCCAGCAGTTATCTAGCGGGAGAGCCAGATACGCAGTATTTT; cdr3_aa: CASSYLAGEPDTQYF
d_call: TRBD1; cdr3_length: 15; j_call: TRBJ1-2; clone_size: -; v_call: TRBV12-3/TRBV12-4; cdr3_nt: TGTGCCAGCAGTCCCCGACAGGGGATTAACTATGGCTACACCTTC; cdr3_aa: CASSPRQGINYGYTF
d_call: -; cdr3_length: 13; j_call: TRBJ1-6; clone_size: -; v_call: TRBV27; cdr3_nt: TGTGCCAGCAGTTTAGGAGCGGGATCACCCCTCCACTTT; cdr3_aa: CASSLGAGSPLHF
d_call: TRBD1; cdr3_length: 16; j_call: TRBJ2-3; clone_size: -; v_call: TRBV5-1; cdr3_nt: TGCGCCAGCAGCTGGGGAGGACAGGGGAGCACAGATACGCAGTATTTT; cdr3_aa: CASSWGGQGSTDTQYF
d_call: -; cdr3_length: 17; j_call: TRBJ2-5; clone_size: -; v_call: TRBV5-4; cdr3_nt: TGTGCCAGCAGCTTAAGTTACGCGGGGAGCTACCAAGAGACCCAGTACTTC; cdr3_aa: CASSLSYAGSYQETQYF
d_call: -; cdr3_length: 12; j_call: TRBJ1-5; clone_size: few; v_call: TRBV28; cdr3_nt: TGTGCCAGCAGCCCCCGATTACAGCCCCAGCATTTT; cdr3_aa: CASSPRLQPQHF
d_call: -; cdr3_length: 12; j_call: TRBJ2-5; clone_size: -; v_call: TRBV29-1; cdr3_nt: TGCAGCGTTGGAGGGGGATTGGAGACCCAGTACTTC; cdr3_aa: CSVGGGLETQYF
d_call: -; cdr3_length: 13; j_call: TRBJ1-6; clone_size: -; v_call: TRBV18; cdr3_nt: TGTGCCAGCTCACCCCGACAGAATTCACCCCTCCACTTT; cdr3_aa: CASSPRQNSPLHF
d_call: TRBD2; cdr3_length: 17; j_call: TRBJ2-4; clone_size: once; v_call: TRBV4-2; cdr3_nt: TGTGCCAGCAGCCAAGATCCAGCGGGATCTGCCGAAAACATTCAGTACTTC; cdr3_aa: CASSQDPAGSAENIQYF
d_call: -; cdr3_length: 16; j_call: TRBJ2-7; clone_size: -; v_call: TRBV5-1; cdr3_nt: TGCGCCAGCAGCTTTCCCGAGGGAGTTCGGGACTACGAGCAGTACTTC; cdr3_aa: CASSFPEGVRDYEQYF
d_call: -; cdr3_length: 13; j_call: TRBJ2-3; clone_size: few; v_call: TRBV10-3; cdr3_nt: TGTGCCACCGTGGACAGACAAACAGATACGCAGTATTTT; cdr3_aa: CATVDRQTDTQYF
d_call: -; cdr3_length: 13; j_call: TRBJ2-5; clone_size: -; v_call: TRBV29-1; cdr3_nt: TGCAGCGTTGTCACCAATATGGGGGAGACCCAGTACTTC; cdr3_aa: CSVVTNMGETQYF
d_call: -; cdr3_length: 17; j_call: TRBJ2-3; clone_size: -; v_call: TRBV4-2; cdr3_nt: TGTGCCAGCAGCCAAGAGGGCACGCGCCCAAGCACAGATACGCAGTATTTT; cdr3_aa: CASSQEGTRPSTDTQYF
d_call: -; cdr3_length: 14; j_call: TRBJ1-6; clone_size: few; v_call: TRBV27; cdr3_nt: TGTGCCAGCAGTTTAACCGGGGCGGATTCACCCCTCCACTTT; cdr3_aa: CASSLTGADSPLHF
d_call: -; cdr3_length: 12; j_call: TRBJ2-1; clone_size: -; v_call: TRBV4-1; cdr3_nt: TGCGCCAGCAGCCAAGATGCTCGGGAGCAGTTCTTC; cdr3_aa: CASSQDAREQFF
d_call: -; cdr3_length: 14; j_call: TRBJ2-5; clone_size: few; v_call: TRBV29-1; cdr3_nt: TGCAGCGTTGCCCCGAGACTGTCCCAAGAGACCCAGTACTTC; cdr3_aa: CSVAPRLSQETQYF